This T cell receptor beta chain comes out of a study of shared clonotypes between healthy human individuals. Trimming pared 1 base from V and 4 bases from J, leaving 8 bases between. CDR1 and CDR2 from the germline V gene are SGHNT and YENEEA. The CDR3 is 13 amino acids. Produced via immunoSEQ multiplex PCR; TCRdb's table is partial and in-frame only. The sample gives 600,000 or so clones, roughly 98% of which show up once; 0.3% is in the top ten. Only CD45RO-negative cells positively selected for CCR7 counted as naive CD8 cells, so terminally differentiated effector memory CD45RA+ cells were excluded. Donors included only healthy HIV-negative adults lacking recent acute infections or vaccinations.

The chain combines TRBV11-3 with TRBJ2-7; D unresolved. Sequencing used naive CD8+ T cells sorted from blood. This TCR was sampled from a man aged 25 to 45 in good health. In nucleotides, the CDR3 is TGTGCCAGCAGCTTAGGAGAAAATTACGAGCAGTACTTC. Its protein is CASSLGENYEQYF.